This T cell receptor (beta chain) was sequenced for a study of CD8 T cells in Susac syndrome. The study, taken as a whole, reports: The study conceded that its TCR sequencing and HLA analysis involved relatively few individuals.

The CDR3 extends over 17 amino acids. The ends lost 4 bases at V and 4 bases at J; junction bases unmatched: 11. Points on this clonotype: The antigen is not known.

Random hexamers were used to reverse transcribe roughly 0.5 to 1 ug of RNA. TCRdb re-called the immunoSEQ multiplex PCR reads with MiXCR, one entry per CDR3 protein. The table has about 76,000 distinct CDR3 sequences, 90% to 95% seen once; the top ten hold around 0.49%. The chain has TRBV12-3 or TRBV12-4 and TRBJ1-3; TRBD1 matches at 9 bases. This clonotype was sampled from a human donor with multiple sclerosis. The sequencing sample was made of CD8+ T cells from PBMCs. The CDR3 sequence is CASSWGPGTGTGNTIYF. The CDR3 DNA follows: TGTGCCAGCAGTTGGGGACCCGGGACAGGGACAGGAAACACCATATATTTT.